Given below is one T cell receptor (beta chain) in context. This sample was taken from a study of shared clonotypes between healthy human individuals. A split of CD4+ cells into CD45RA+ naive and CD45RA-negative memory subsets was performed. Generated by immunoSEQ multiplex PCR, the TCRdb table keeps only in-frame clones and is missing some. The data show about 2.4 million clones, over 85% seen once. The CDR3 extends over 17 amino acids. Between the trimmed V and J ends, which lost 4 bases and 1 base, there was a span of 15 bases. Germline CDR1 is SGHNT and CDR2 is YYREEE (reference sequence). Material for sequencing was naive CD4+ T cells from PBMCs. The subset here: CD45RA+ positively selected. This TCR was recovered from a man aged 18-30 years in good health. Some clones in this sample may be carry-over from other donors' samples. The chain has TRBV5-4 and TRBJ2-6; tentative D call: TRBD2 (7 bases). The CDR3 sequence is CASSIGGQGSGANVLTF. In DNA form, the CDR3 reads TGTGCCAGCAGCATCGGGGGGCAGGGTTCTGGGGCCAACGTCCTGACTTTC.